This paragraph reports one T cell receptor beta chain. V was pared by 6 bases and J by 5 bases, with 2 bases of the junction left unmatched. The CDR3 totals 11 residues. Per the germline V gene, CDR1 is DFQATT and CDR2 is SNEGSKA (reference sequence). This entry comes from a study of blood T cell repertoires in COVID-19. Turning to the study itself: There were acute and convalescent COVID-19 samples, and they came from the United States, Italy and Spain.

Assay: immunoSEQ multiplex PCR; the TCRdb copy retains only in-frame clones and omits some. The sample includes over 200,000 clones, about four fifths seen only once; the top ten take 5.7%. The sample was peripheral blood. The clonotype comes from an elderly man with acute or convalescent COVID-19. This chain uses TRBV20-1 with TRBJ2-7; 9 bases are shared with TRBD1. The CDR3 is CSAGTGNEQYF. The CDR3 DNA follows: TGCAGTGCAGGGACAGGGAACGAGCAGTACTTC.